Listed below are T cell receptor beta chains from one sample, sequenced in a study of blood T cell repertoires in COVID-19. Clones were read by immunoSEQ multiplex PCR, and TCRdb kept only the in-frame ones, dropping some. The sample shows approximately 200,000 clones, roughly 91% of them seen only once. Sequencing was performed on PBMCs or T cells enriched from blood (not recorded which). These receptor sequences come from a man younger than 45 in a cohort exposed to, infected with or recovered from COVID-19 (not recorded which). CDR3s include the opening cysteine and the closing phenylalanine or tryptophan. D genes are given only for firm matches. Clone sizes are given selectively: once, few, many, or a class where the clone is expanded.

D | J | size | V | DNA | CDR3
TRBD1 | TRBJ1-1 | once | TRBV5-1 | TGCGCCAGCAGCTCGCGGACAGGGGGGGTGAACACTGAAGCTTTCTTT | CASSSRTGGVNTEAFF
TRBD1 | TRBJ1-6 | - | TRBV25-1 | TGTGCCAGCAGTGGTAGAACAGGGGTTATCAATTCACCCCTCCACTTT | CASSGRTGVINSPLHF
- | TRBJ1-4 | - | TRBV4-3 | TGCGCCAGCAGCCCCCTCTCCCTACGGGAAGAAAAACTGTTTTTT | CASSPLSLREEKLFF
TRBD2 | TRBJ2-5 | - | TRBV6-5 | TGTGCCAGCAGTTACGTCCTAGCGGGAGAAGAGACCCAGTACTTC | CASSYVLAGEETQYF
- | TRBJ1-1 | - | TRBV7-9 | TGTGCCAGCAGCTTAGGTAGGGCGGGGAACACTGAAGCTTTCTTT | CASSLGRAGNTEAFF
- | TRBJ1-1 | - | TRBV5-5 | TGTGCCAGCAGCTGGGACTATTCAATGAACACTGAAGCTTTCTTT | CASSWDYSMNTEAFF
TRBD2 | TRBJ2-7 | - | TRBV4-3 | TGCGCCAGCAGTCCTAGCGGGAGTGGATCCTACGAGCAGTACTTC | CASSPSGSGSYEQYF
- | TRBJ2-1 | few | TRBV19 | TGTGCCAGTAGTATAGACTCGCGGAGGATTGGAAACAATGAGCAGTTCTTC | CASSIDSRRIGNNEQFF
- | TRBJ2-4 | - | TRBV15 | TGTGCCACCAGCAGAGACCCAACAGGGTTTAGACGCATGACGAACATTCAGTACTTC | CATSRDPTGFRRMTNIQYF
TRBD1 | TRBJ2-3 | - | TRBV7-7 | TGTGCTAGCAGCCCGCAACCCAGGGGGACAGATACGCAGTATTTT | CASSPQPRGTDTQYF
- | TRBJ2-4 | - | TRBV5-4 | TGTGCCAGCAGCTTAAGCACCGGGTCACAAAACATTCAGTACTTC | CASSLSTGSQNIQYF
- | TRBJ1-2 | - | TRBV6-5 | TGTGCCAGCACCTTCGAGCGAGGGGGCTACACCTTC | CASTFERGGYTF
TRBD1 | TRBJ1-1 | once | TRBV5-1 | TGCGCCACCTCCGGGGGGGACAGGAACACTGAAGCTTTCTTT | CATSGGDRNTEAFF
TRBD2 | TRBJ2-1 | - | TRBV7-3 | TGTGCCAGCAGCTTAGGGACTAGTATCGGAGAGCAGTTCTTC | CASSLGTSIGEQFF
- | TRBJ1-5 | - | TRBV21-1 | TGTGCCAGCAGCCCATGGACAGGACCGTTAGGTCAGCCCCAGCATTTT | CASSPWTGPLGQPQHF
- | TRBJ2-1 | - | TRBV11-2 | TGTGCCAGCAGCTTAGTGGATCTAGAATTAAATGAGCAGTTCTTC | CASSLVDLELNEQFF
TRBD1 | TRBJ1-6 | - | TRBV27 | TGTGCCAGCAGTTCCGCAGGGGGCTATAATTCACCCCTCCACTTT | CASSSAGGYNSPLHF
- | TRBJ2-7 | - | TRBV18 | TGTGCCAGCTCTCCCCGGGACTCCACGGAGCAGTACTTC | CASSPRDSTEQYF
- | TRBJ2-5 | - | TRBV7-9 | TGTGCCAGCAGTTCGAGGGCGGGTGGAGCTGAAGAGACCCAGTACTTC | CASSSRAGGAEETQYF
TRBD1 | TRBJ2-7 | - | TRBV10-3 | TGTGCCATCAATCCGGACAGGGGCTCCCACGAGCAGTACTTC | CAINPDRGSHEQYF
- | TRBJ1-5 | - | TRBV28 | TGTGCCAGCACTACCGACGGGGGGGAAAGCAATCAGCCCCAGCATTTT | CASTTDGGESNQPQHF
- | TRBJ2-1 | - | TRBV5-1 | TGCGCCAGCCGCTGGGGTAGCGGATCCGGAGAGCAGTTCTTC | CASRWGSGSGEQFF
- | TRBJ2-7 | - | TRBV10-1 | TGCGCCAGCAGTGAGGGTAGCTACCTTACGCGGGAGCAGTACTTC | CASSEGSYLTREQYF
- | TRBJ1-2 | - | TRBV5-6 | TGTGCCAGCAGCTTAGACAACAAATACACCTTC | CASSLDNKYTF
- | TRBJ1-1 | - | TRBV18 | TGTGCCAGCTCACTTATAGGAGGTGAAGCTTTCTTT | CASSLIGGEAFF
- | TRBJ1-2 | - | TRBV19 | TGTGCCAGTACTCCAGGGACACCGGACTATGGCTACACCTTC | CASTPGTPDYGYTF
- | TRBJ2-5 | - | TRBV5-4 | TGTGCCAGCAGCTCCCGGGTGTCGGAAGGAGAGACCCAGTACTTC | CASSSRVSEGETQYF
- | TRBJ1-4 | - | TRBV24-1 | TGTGCCACCAGTGACTCCGGGACTTCTAATGAAAAACTGTTTTTT | CATSDSGTSNEKLFF
- | TRBJ2-3 | - | TRBV9 | TGTGCCAGCAGCTTCTCGAGCACAGATACGCAGTATTTT | CASSFSSTDTQYF
- | TRBJ1-3 | - | TRBV9 | TGTGCCAGCAGCCCCCGAAGTGGTGCAGGGGCTTTAGGAAACACCATATATTTT | CASSPRSGAGALGNTIYF
- | TRBJ2-3 | - | TRBV20-1 | TGCAGTGCTAGTCCTATAAGGGACATCCTCACAGATACGCAGTATTTT | CSASPIRDILTDTQYF
- | TRBJ1-4 | - | TRBV19 | TGTGCCAGTAGTACCGGAGGTCGGGATGAAAAACTGTTTTTT | CASSTGGRDEKLFF
- | TRBJ2-2 | once | TRBV19 | TGTGCCAGTAGTATAGCAGGGGGGTTCTCCGGGGAGCTGTTTTTT | CASSIAGGFSGELFF
- | TRBJ2-7 | - | TRBV7-8 | TGTGCCAGCAGCTTAGCGCAAGACAGTTTCTCCTACGAGCAGTACTTC | CASSLAQDSFSYEQYF
- | TRBJ1-1 | - | TRBV11-1 | TGTGCCAGCAGCTCCAGGAACACTGAAGCTTTCTTT | CASSSRNTEAFF
- | TRBJ2-7 | - | TRBV10-3 | TGTGCCATTTTAGTCGGGGGCGAGCAGTACTTC | CAILVGGEQYF
TRBD1 | TRBJ1-1 | - | TRBV10-2 | TGCGCCAGTCAAACCGGGACAGGAAAACGTCCTGAAGCTTTCTTT | CASQTGTGKRPEAFF
- | TRBJ2-5 | - | TRBV24-1 | TGTGCCACCAGTCGAGCCGGCGGTGAGACCCAGTACTTC | CATSRAGGETQYF
- | TRBJ1-1 | - | TRBV5-6 | TGTGCCAGCAGTACTCAAAGATACACTGAAGCTTTCTTT | CASSTQRYTEAFF
- | TRBJ1-3 | - | TRBV9 | TGTGCCAGCAGCGCGACTCCAGAATCCATCGTATATTTT | CASSATPESIVYF
- | TRBJ1-1 | - | TRBV12-3/TRBV12-4 | TGTGCCAGTAAGACAGGGAACACTGAAGCTTTCTTT | CASKTGNTEAFF
- | TRBJ1-2 | - | TRBV7-3 | TGTGCCAGCAGCTTAACGGGGAGTTTTCCGGGCTACACCTTC | CASSLTGSFPGYTF
TRBD1 | TRBJ1-6 | - | TRBV7-2 | TGTGCCAGCAGCGCGACAGGGTCTAACGACCCCCTCCACTTT | CASSATGSNDPLHF
- | TRBJ2-5 | once | TRBV5-1 | TGCGCCAGCAGCTCTAGATTGGGCCAAGAGACCCAGTACTTC | CASSSRLGQETQYF
- | TRBJ2-7 | - | TRBV19 | TGTGCCAGTAGTCCGCCTAGGGGTGAGCAGTACTTC | CASSPPRGEQYF
TRBD1 | TRBJ2-7 | medium-sized | TRBV29-1 | TGCAGCGTTGAAATAGTGTTACCGGACAGGGCGCGCTACGAGCAGTACTTC | CSVEIVLPDRARYEQYF
- | TRBJ2-7 | - | TRBV7-9 | TGTGCCAGCAGCTATCCTCAGGGGTACGAGCAGTACTTC | CASSYPQGYEQYF
- | TRBJ1-2 | many | TRBV5-1 | TGCGCCAGCAGCGCCGAAGAAGTCGGCTATGGCTACACCTTC | CASSAEEVGYGYTF
TRBD2 | TRBJ2-3 | - | TRBV9 | TGTGCCAGCAGCTCACGGGAGGGATTGGGCGGCACAGATACGCAGTATTTT | CASSSREGLGGTDTQYF
TRBD1 | TRBJ1-1 | - | TRBV7-9 | TGTGCCAGCAGCTCACAGGGGAGTAGGATGGGCACTGAAGCTTTCTTT | CASSSQGSRMGTEAFF
TRBD1 | TRBJ1-4 | few | TRBV5-1 | TGCGCCAGCAGCTTATGGACAGGGTCGGCGGCTAATGAAAAACTGTTTTTT | CASSLWTGSAANEKLFF
- | TRBJ1-1 | - | TRBV27 | TGTGCCAGCAGAACGACACGGCGTGTTGTTCATATGAACACTGAAGCTTTCTTT | CASRTTRRVVHMNTEAFF
TRBD1 | TRBJ1-2 | - | TRBV5-5 | TGTGCCAGCAGCTTGGACAGGGGTGCGTTCTATGGCTACACCTTC | CASSLDRGAFYGYTF
TRBD2 | TRBJ2-7 | - | TRBV2 | TGTGCCAGCAGTGGACTAGCGGGAGGACCGAGCTACGAGCAGTACTTC | CASSGLAGGPSYEQYF